The rows below give T cell receptor beta chains drawn from one sample of a study of T cells in Graves' hyperthyroidism and ophthalmopathy. Each CDR3 protein gets one entry after TCRdb re-called the multiplex PCR reads with MiXCR. The sample yields fewer than 900,000 distinct CDR3 sequences, 18% seen once. The sample taken for sequencing was blood. The receptors originated from a woman aged 45-65 years with Graves' hyperthyroidism that later progressed to Graves' ophthalmopathy. CDR3s include the opening cysteine and the closing phenylalanine or tryptophan. The order of the fields is V gene, D gene, clone size, J gene, CDR3 protein, CDR3 DNA. D genes are given only for firm matches. Size tells how often a clone was seen (once, few, many) or the class of an expanded clone, and some rows leave it out.

v_call: TRBV6-2/TRBV6-3; d_call: TRBD2; clone_size: many; j_call: TRBJ2-1; cdr3_aa: CASSYLAGGYNEQFF; cdr3_nt: TGTGCCAGCAGTTACTTAGCGGGGGGGTACAATGAGCAGTTCTTC
v_call: TRBV20-1; d_call: TRBD1; clone_size: few; j_call: TRBJ1-2; cdr3_aa: CSAEKEGAVYGYTF; cdr3_nt: TGCAGTGCTGAAAAGGAGGGGGCTGTCTATGGCTACACCTTC
v_call: TRBV20-1; d_call: TRBD1; clone_size: .; j_call: TRBJ1-6; cdr3_aa: CSAPPRQGFPPLHF; cdr3_nt: TGCAGTGCCCCCCCCCGACAGGGGTTTCCACCCCTCCACTTT
v_call: TRBV5-1; d_call: TRBD1; clone_size: many; j_call: TRBJ1-2; cdr3_aa: CASSHGQGSSGYTF; cdr3_nt: TGCGCCAGCAGCCACGGACAGGGATCTTCCGGCTACACCTTC
v_call: TRBV14; d_call: .; clone_size: .; j_call: TRBJ2-1; cdr3_aa: CASSHPPSSYNEQFF; cdr3_nt: TGTGCCAGCAGCCACCCACCAAGCTCCTACAATGAGCAGTTCTTC
v_call: TRBV7-2; d_call: .; clone_size: .; j_call: TRBJ2-2; cdr3_aa: CASSPYAQGGTGELFF; cdr3_nt: TGTGCCAGCAGCCCATATGCGCAGGGGGGCACCGGGGAGCTGTTTTTT
v_call: TRBV10-3; d_call: .; clone_size: .; j_call: TRBJ1-4; cdr3_aa: CAISGNGEKLFF; cdr3_nt: TGTGCCATCAGTGGCAACGGGGAAAAACTGTTTTTT
v_call: TRBV12-5; d_call: TRBD2; clone_size: many; j_call: TRBJ2-3; cdr3_aa: CASALGLAGRDTQYF; cdr3_nt: TGTGCTAGTGCCCTCGGACTAGCGGGGAGGGATACGCAGTATTTT
v_call: TRBV4-1; d_call: .; clone_size: once; j_call: TRBJ1-1; cdr3_aa: CASSPPGVIDTEAFF; cdr3_nt: TGCGCCAGCAGCCCACCCGGGGTAATAGACACTGAAGCTTTCTTT
v_call: TRBV5-1; d_call: TRBD1; clone_size: many; j_call: TRBJ2-7; cdr3_aa: CASSMRTGEAYEQYF; cdr3_nt: TGCGCCAGCAGCATGAGGACAGGGGAGGCCTACGAGCAGTACTTC
v_call: TRBV6-2/TRBV6-3; d_call: TRBD1; clone_size: few; j_call: TRBJ2-3; cdr3_aa: CASRPTGQGVDTQYF; cdr3_nt: TGTGCCAGCAGACCAACCGGACAGGGGGTAGATACGCAGTATTTT
v_call: TRBV7-9; d_call: TRBD1; clone_size: many; j_call: TRBJ2-5; cdr3_aa: CASSPEAAGGWQETQYF; cdr3_nt: TGTGCCAGCAGCCCAGAGGCAGCAGGGGGCTGGCAAGAGACCCAGTACTTC
v_call: TRBV6-1; d_call: .; clone_size: few; j_call: TRBJ1-6; cdr3_aa: CASSRQTLNSPLHF; cdr3_nt: TGTGCCAGCAGCAGACAAACCCTTAATTCACCCCTCCACTTT
v_call: TRBV6-8; d_call: TRBD1; clone_size: few; j_call: TRBJ2-7; cdr3_aa: CASSYGTADYEQYF; cdr3_nt: TGTGCCAGCAGTTACGGGACAGCCGACTACGAGCAGTACTTC
v_call: TRBV20-1; d_call: .; clone_size: few; j_call: TRBJ2-1; cdr3_aa: CSTKRPGSNEQFF; cdr3_nt: TGCAGTACAAAACGGCCCGGGTCCAATGAGCAGTTCTTC
v_call: TRBV27; d_call: .; clone_size: .; j_call: TRBJ1-2; cdr3_aa: CASSPPFSNYGYTF; cdr3_nt: TGTGCCAGCAGTCCCCCCTTTTCTAACTATGGCTACACCTTC
v_call: TRBV19; d_call: TRBD1; clone_size: .; j_call: TRBJ1-2; cdr3_aa: CASDGTGGYGYTF; cdr3_nt: TGTGCCAGCGATGGGACAGGGGGCTATGGCTACACCTTC
v_call: TRBV9; d_call: .; clone_size: .; j_call: TRBJ2-4; cdr3_aa: CASSEDGVPKNIQYF; cdr3_nt: TGTGCCAGCAGCGAGGACGGGGTCCCCAAAAACATTCAGTACTTC
v_call: TRBV6-1; d_call: .; clone_size: many; j_call: TRBJ1-4; cdr3_aa: CASSFNGVGYEKLFF; cdr3_nt: TGTGCCAGCAGCTTCAATGGAGTCGGGTATGAAAAACTGTTTTTT
v_call: TRBV29-1; d_call: .; clone_size: many; j_call: TRBJ2-5; cdr3_aa: CSVAGGTSRETQYF; cdr3_nt: TGCAGCGTTGCTGGAGGGACATCCCGGGAGACCCAGTACTTC
v_call: TRBV20-1; d_call: TRBD1; clone_size: .; j_call: TRBJ2-7; cdr3_aa: CSAYDRGYEQYF; cdr3_nt: TGCAGTGCTTACGACAGGGGCTACGAGCAGTACTTC
v_call: TRBV24-1; d_call: .; clone_size: few; j_call: TRBJ2-2; cdr3_aa: CATSDPHAGGTGELFF; cdr3_nt: TGTGCCACCAGTGACCCCCATGCTGGGGGGACCGGGGAGCTGTTTTTT
v_call: TRBV12-3/TRBV12-4; d_call: TRBD1; clone_size: many; j_call: TRBJ1-1; cdr3_aa: CASNLQGGIREAFF; cdr3_nt: TGTGCCAGCAACCTGCAGGGGGGAATCCGTGAAGCTTTCTTT
v_call: TRBV20-1; d_call: TRBD2; clone_size: many; j_call: TRBJ2-1; cdr3_aa: CSARDRTSGFMGGEQFF; cdr3_nt: TGCAGTGCTAGAGATCGGACTAGCGGTTTTATGGGAGGTGAGCAGTTCTTC
v_call: TRBV2; d_call: .; clone_size: many; j_call: TRBJ1-1; cdr3_aa: CASTPSQETEAFF; cdr3_nt: TGTGCCAGCACGCCTTCCCAGGAAACTGAAGCTTTCTTT
v_call: TRBV4-1; d_call: TRBD2; clone_size: .; j_call: TRBJ2-3; cdr3_aa: CASSQVLAGRTDTQYF; cdr3_nt: TGCGCCAGCAGCCAAGTACTAGCGGGGCGCACAGATACGCAGTATTTT